This TCR beta chain came from a study of cytomegalovirus exposure and HLA in healthy donors. Findings and limits, study-wide: The authors enumerated 150 to 200 TCR beta chains as linked to cytomegalovirus. Per a prior analysis, the majority of TCR beta V segments were productive roughly 87% or roughly 30% of the time.

Points on this clone: Its specificity is unknown.

V was trimmed by 5 bases and J by 0 bases, leaving 16 bases between them. Germline values: CDR1 MDHEN, CDR2 SYDVKM. This CDR3 region has 16 residues. Use of 60 Vbeta and 13 Jbeta primers characterized the PCR. This table comes from immunoSEQ multiplex PCR, and its TCRdb copy is limited to in-frame clones, with some not included. Of about 170,000 clones in the sample, just under 80% were seen once. The TCR comes from a woman in her 50s in good health and CMV-seropositive. The chain has TRBV28 and TRBJ1-2; tentatively, D is TRBD1 (6 bases). Sequenced material: PBMCs. The CDR3 region has the DNA TGTGCCAGCAGTGCCCCAGGGGACGTCCCTAACTATGGCTACACCTTC. Its protein product is CASSAPGDVPNYGYTF.